This TCR beta chain was obtained from a study of blood T cells in healthy people across ages. Germline trimming cut 5 bases from V and 9 bases from J; bases unmatched to any gene: 13. The germline V gene encodes CDR1 SEHNR and CDR2 FQNEAQ (reference sequence). This CDR3 has 17 residues. Study results and caveats: A roughly linear fall in TCR beta diversity per million T cells was seen with increasing age. A greater number of naive CD4+ cells and higher diversity distinguished long-lived donors from aged donors.

Primed by a sample-barcoded 5' primer and a J-beta primer mix, a second PCR proceeded for 7 to 11 cycles. The template-switch adaptor was a 5' adaptor with 12 random nucleotides. It tagged each cDNA molecule. One entry per CDR3 protein, called by TCRdb with MiXCR from the 5' RACE reads. Here the sample spans under 2 million distinct CDR3 sequences, roughly 32% being singletons. A note on this clonotype: The antigen is not known.

Per-sample PBMC isolation yielded at least 6 million cells. The chain carries TRBV7-9 and TRBJ2-3; 14 bases are a match to TRBD2. The sequence was obtained from a woman aged 25-40 years in good health. Sequenced material: blood. The CDR3 nucleotides read TGTGCCAGCAGCAGCCGGGGACTAGCGGGAGCCCCCCCGACGCAGTATTTT. This translates into CASSSRGLAGAPPTQYF.